Sequencing of this TCR beta chain was carried out in a study of tumor and adjacent non-tumor tissue in lung cancer. Study-wide background: Aged roughly 31 to 85 years, patients included roughly eleven men and about 5 women with stage I to III disease.

The template was RNA from unsorted bulk tissue. Chemotherapy-naive patients with new lung cancer underwent thoracic surgery in China, August–November 2014. Remarks on this clonotype: The germline gene is not matched at one end of the junction; a read error may be the cause.

This CDR3 comprises 13 residues. Germline CDR1 and CDR2: SGHAT and FQNNGV. TCRbeta libraries were built with three rounds of nested PCR, modified from ARM-PCR. TCRdb re-analysed the multiplex PCR reads in MiXCR, keeping a single row per CDR3 protein. The table lists about 120,000 distinct CDR3 sequences, around three fifths of them singletons. Sequenced sample: lung tumor tissue. The receptor comes from a young man with non-small cell lung cancer. The rearrangement joins TRBV11-2 to TRBJ2-1, with a tentative D call TRBD2 (6 bases). This CDR3 is CPSSLDREDEQFF. DNA for the CDR3: TGTCCCAGTAGCTTAGATAGGGAGGATGAGCAGTTCTTC.